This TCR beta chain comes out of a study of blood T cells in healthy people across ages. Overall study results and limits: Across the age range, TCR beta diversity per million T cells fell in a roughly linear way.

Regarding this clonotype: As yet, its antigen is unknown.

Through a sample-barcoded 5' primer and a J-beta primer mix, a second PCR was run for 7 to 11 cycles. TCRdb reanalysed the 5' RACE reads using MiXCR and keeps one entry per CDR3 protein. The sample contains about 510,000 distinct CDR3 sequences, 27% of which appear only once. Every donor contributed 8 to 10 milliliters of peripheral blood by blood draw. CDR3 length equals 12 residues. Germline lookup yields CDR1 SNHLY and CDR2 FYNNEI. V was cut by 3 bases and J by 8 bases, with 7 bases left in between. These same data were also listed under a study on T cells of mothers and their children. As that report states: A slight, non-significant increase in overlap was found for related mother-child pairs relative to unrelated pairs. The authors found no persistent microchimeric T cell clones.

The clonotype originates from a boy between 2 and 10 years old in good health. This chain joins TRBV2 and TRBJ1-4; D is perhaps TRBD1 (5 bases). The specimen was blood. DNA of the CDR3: TGTGCCAGCAGTGACAGGGCGGAAAAACTGTTTTTT. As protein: CASSDRAEKLFF.